The source of this T cell receptor (beta chain) is a study of blood T cells in healthy people across ages. Study-level results: Donor CMV status, an unknown factor, possibly confounded changes in expanded clonotypes.

A minimum of 5 micrograms of total RNA was extracted per sample. This clonotype has a count of ten or more. As yet, its antigen is unknown. Germline V CDR1 and CDR2: MNHNY, SVGAGI (reference sequence). The CDR3 runs to 14 residues. The trim removed 5 bases at V and 8 bases at J, leaving 8 bases unmatched. Together with a sample-barcoded 5' primer, a J-beta primer mix was included in a second PCR lasting about 6 to 11 cycles. TCRdb independently ran MiXCR on the 5' RACE reads; one entry per CDR3 protein. Of hundreds of thousands of distinct CDR3 sequences in the sample, about 30% were seen once. The sequenced sample consisted of blood. V gene TRBV6-6 combines with J gene TRBJ1-4; 7 nucleotides agree with TRBD1. This clonotype was sampled from a woman aged 80 or over in good health. The CDR3: CASSQQGRDEKLFF. The CDR3 nucleotides read TGTGCCAGCAGTCAACAGGGGAGGGACGAAAAACTGTTTTTT.